The 10 T cell receptor beta chains below come from one sample, sequenced in a study of T cells in Graves' hyperthyroidism and ophthalmopathy. The CDR3 regions of TCR beta were amplified from RNA transcripts. HTBI primers were employed in a first-round RT-PCR of the TCR CDR3. TCRdb ran MiXCR on the multiplex PCR reads and lists one entry per CDR3 protein. The table has 500,000 to 700,000 distinct CDR3 sequences, over 15% seen once; the top ten hold about 17%. Sequencing was carried out using blood. Receptors originate from a woman younger than 35 with Graves' hyperthyroidism.

On this clonotype itself: The final CDR3 position lacks the conserved phenylalanine or tryptophan, pointing to a likely read error. The J gene is TRBJ1-2, the V gene TRBV20-1; 9 positions match TRBD1. There are 13 residues in the CDR3. Germline assignment: CDR1 DFQATT and CDR2 SNEGSKA (reference sequence). The CDR3 here is CGAGGQGFDGYTL. CDR3 coding DNA: TGCGGTGCTGGGGGACAGGGCTTCGATGGCTACACCCTC.

This clonotype was seen at least ten times. The chain joins TRBV20-1 to TRBJ1-1; D not certain. The CDR3 spans 13 residues. V was pared by 8 bases and J by 0 bases, with 13 bases between. The V gene's germline CDR1 is DFQATT and CDR2 SNEGSKA (reference sequence). The CDR3 bases are TGCAGTACATCGGTTATGCTGAACACTGAAGCTTTCTTT. Translated, it gives CSTSVMLNTEAFF.

The genes are TRBV3-1 and TRBJ2-5; 11 positions match TRBD1. V was pared by 4 bases and J by 1 base, with 5 bases of the junction left unmatched. This CDR3 is 16 amino acids long. Per germline, CDR1 LGHDT and CDR2 YNNKEL (reference sequence). The chain's CDR3 is CASSPRDRGFQETQYF. DNA of the CDR3: TGTGCCAGCAGCCCCCGGGACAGGGGGTTCCAAGAGACCCAGTACTTC.

In its sample, this clonotype was seen once. The chain recombines TRBV29-1 with TRBJ1-1, with TRBD1 matching 10 bases. The CDR3 sequence is 13 residues long. From germline, CDR1 is SQVTM and CDR2 ANQGSEA. Trimming removed 3 bases from V and 4 bases from J; junction bases left unmatched: 2. CDR3 sequence (DNA): TGCAGCGTTGACCGGACAGGGGGCACTGAAGCTTTCTTT. This sequence encodes CSVDRTGGTEAFF. The entire variable domain, with the rest obtained from reference TRBV29-1 and TRBJ1-1, is as follows: SAVISQKPSRDICQRGTSLTIQCQVDSQVTMMFWYRQQPGQSLTLIATANQGSEATYESGFVIDKFPISRPNLTFSTLTVSNMSPEDSSIYLCSVDRTGGTEAFFGQGTRLTVV.

The chain combines TRBV28 with TRBJ2-5; a possible D gene is TRBD1 (6 bases). V was clipped by 2 bases and J by 5 bases, with 15 bases between them. Germline values: CDR1 MDHEN, CDR2 SYDVKM. This CDR3 has 15 residues. The CDR3 region has the DNA TGTGCCAGCAGTTTACAGGGACAAAAAGGGGAGACCCAGTACTTC. Translation: CASSLQGQKGETQYF.

V and J are TRBV6-2 or TRBV6-3 and TRBJ1-1; TRBD1 matches at 7 bases. Germline CDR1 is MNHEY and CDR2 is SVGEGT. V dropped 4 bases and J dropped 1; count of bases not matched to a gene: 6. This CDR3 comprises 15 residues. The CDR3 DNA follows: TGTGCCAGCAGTTCGTCGGGACAGAGGAACACTGAAGCTTTCTTT. It translates to CASSSSGQRNTEAFF.

This clonotype showed up just a few times. The chain employs TRBV20-1 and TRBJ2-2; 11 bases line up with TRBD2. Germline-derived CDR1 and CDR2 are DFQATT and SNEGSKA (reference sequence). The CDR3 covers 16 residues. Germline trimming cut 3 bases from V and 5 bases from J; bases unmatched to any gene: 8. The CDR3 loop reads CSASPLAGGVTGELFF. The CDR3 DNA is TGCAGTGCTAGCCCCCTAGCGGGGGGTGTTACCGGGGAGCTGTTTTTT.

The sample holds a few counts of this clonotype. The chain links TRBV20-1 to TRBJ1-5; D call uncertain. V dropped 6 bases and J dropped 4 bases, with 16 bases sitting between them. This CDR3 is built from 14 residues. CDR1 is DFQATT and CDR2 is SNEGSKA in the germline V gene (reference sequence). CDR3 amino acids: CSAPQGGSNQPQHF. DNA of the CDR3: TGCAGTGCCCCTCAAGGAGGGTCAAATCAGCCCCAGCATTTT.

The rearrangement joins TRBV6-7 to TRBJ2-1, with 12 bases aligning to TRBD1. TRBV6-7 carries the ORF label, with uncertain function. The trim removed 6 bases at V and 0 bases at J, leaving 15 bases unmatched. This CDR3 spans 20 amino acids. The CDR3 coding sequence is TGTGCCAGCAGATTCCAGCCGGGACAGGGGGCAAAGAGCTCCTACAATGAGCAGTTCTTC. Its protein product is CASRFQPGQGAKSSYNEQFF.

This chain joins TRBV5-4 and TRBJ2-3; D may correspond to TRBD1 or TRBD2 (6 bases each). The length of the CDR3 is 14 residues. Germline loops: CDR1 SGHNT, CDR2 YYREEE (reference sequence). Trimming left V 3 bases short and J 1 base short, with 9 bases between. CDR3 residues: CASSWGARTDTQYF. CDR3 DNA: TGTGCCAGCAGCTGGGGGGCTCGCACAGATACGCAGTATTTT.